A selection of T cell receptor beta chains follows, all from one sample in a study of CD8+ T cells in alopecia areata. Method: immunoSEQ multiplex PCR; TCRdb's copy keeps in-frame clones and lacks some. Of 100,000 to 150,000 clones listed, about 57% are singletons. Sequenced material: CD4+ T cells sorted from blood, taken at week 0. The receptors shown here come from a human donor with alopecia areata. CDR3s include the opening cysteine and the closing phenylalanine or tryptophan. The order of the fields is CDR3 DNA, CDR3 protein, CDR3 length, D gene, V gene, J gene, clone size. D genes are given only for firm matches. Some rows mark clone size as missing; the rest say once, few, many or name a class of expanded clone.

CDR3 DNA: TGTGCCAGCAGCCCCGGGACTAGCGGAGAAGTGAGAACGCAGTATTTT; CDR3 protein: CASSPGTSGEVRTQYF; CDR3 length: 16; D gene: TRBD2; V gene: TRBV11-2; J gene: TRBJ2-3; clone size: -
CDR3 DNA: TGCGCCAGCAGCCAAGCTCTAACAGCCCCGGAGCTGTTTTTT; CDR3 protein: CASSQALTAPELFF; CDR3 length: 14; D gene: -; V gene: TRBV4-3; J gene: TRBJ2-2; clone size: few
CDR3 DNA: TGTGCCAGCAGCGCCACAGGGACAGATACGCAGTATTTT; CDR3 protein: CASSATGTDTQYF; CDR3 length: 13; D gene: -; V gene: TRBV7-2; J gene: TRBJ2-3; clone size: -
CDR3 DNA: TGTGCCAGCAGCCCCAGACTAGCGGGCCCCACAGATACGCAGTATTTT; CDR3 protein: CASSPRLAGPTDTQYF; CDR3 length: 16; D gene: TRBD2; V gene: TRBV7-3; J gene: TRBJ2-3; clone size: -
CDR3 DNA: TGTGCCAGCAGTTCACACCTCAAGTCTGGGGCCAACGTCCTGACTTTC; CDR3 protein: CASSSHLKSGANVLTF; CDR3 length: 16; D gene: -; V gene: TRBV27; J gene: TRBJ2-6; clone size: few
CDR3 DNA: TGTGCCAGCTCACCACCCCCAGCTAACGGCTATGGCTACACCTTC; CDR3 protein: CASSPPPANGYGYTF; CDR3 length: 15; D gene: -; V gene: TRBV18; J gene: TRBJ1-2; clone size: -
CDR3 DNA: TGTGCCAGCAGTTTGGACCCGCGGACTTTCTTT; CDR3 protein: CASSLDPRTFF; CDR3 length: 11; D gene: -; V gene: TRBV28; J gene: TRBJ1-1; clone size: -
CDR3 DNA: TGTGCCTGGAGAGGACAGGGGGGCGGCGGCAAAAACATTCAGTACTTC; CDR3 protein: CAWRGQGGGGKNIQYF; CDR3 length: 16; D gene: TRBD1; V gene: TRBV30; J gene: TRBJ2-4; clone size: -
CDR3 DNA: TGCGCCAGCAGCCTGACAGGGTACCCAAACACAGATACGCAGTATTTT; CDR3 protein: CASSLTGYPNTDTQYF; CDR3 length: 16; D gene: TRBD1; V gene: TRBV5-1; J gene: TRBJ2-3; clone size: few
CDR3 DNA: TGTGCCACAAGGGCTGGGCGCACAGATACGCAGTATTTT; CDR3 protein: CATRAGRTDTQYF; CDR3 length: 13; D gene: -; V gene: TRBV2; J gene: TRBJ2-3; clone size: few
CDR3 DNA: TGCGCCAGCAGCTTGACCATAACACAAGAGACCCAGTACTTC; CDR3 protein: CASSLTITQETQYF; CDR3 length: 14; D gene: -; V gene: TRBV5-1; J gene: TRBJ2-5; clone size: -
CDR3 DNA: TGTGCCAGTAGTCTTCGAGACAACCTCTTAAATCAGCCCCAGCATTTT; CDR3 protein: CASSLRDNLLNQPQHF; CDR3 length: 16; D gene: -; V gene: TRBV19; J gene: TRBJ1-5; clone size: -
CDR3 DNA: TGCAGCGCTGTCCAGGCAAATGGTTACGAGCAGTACTTC; CDR3 protein: CSAVQANGYEQYF; CDR3 length: 13; D gene: -; V gene: TRBV29-1; J gene: TRBJ2-7; clone size: -
CDR3 DNA: TGTGCCAGCAGCCGGGGCCAGGCGGGACTCAGAAAGAACACCGGGGAGCTGTTTTTT; CDR3 protein: CASSRGQAGLRKNTGELFF; CDR3 length: 19; D gene: -; V gene: TRBV9; J gene: TRBJ2-2; clone size: -
CDR3 DNA: TGTGCCAGCAGTCTGAACAAACAAGAGACCCAGTACTTC; CDR3 protein: CASSLNKQETQYF; CDR3 length: 13; D gene: -; V gene: TRBV2; J gene: TRBJ2-5; clone size: -
CDR3 DNA: TGCGCCAGCAGCCAAGATTTGGGCACCGGATCTTTCTACAATGAGCAGTTCTTC; CDR3 protein: CASSQDLGTGSFYNEQFF; CDR3 length: 18; D gene: -; V gene: TRBV4-1; J gene: TRBJ2-1; clone size: -
CDR3 DNA: TGCGCCAGCAGGCCCAGGGAGGCCTATGGCTACACCTTC; CDR3 protein: CASRPREAYGYTF; CDR3 length: 13; D gene: -; V gene: TRBV10-2; J gene: TRBJ1-2; clone size: -
CDR3 DNA: TGTGCCAGCAGTTACGCTTCAGCCAGCAATCAGCCCCAGCATTTT; CDR3 protein: CASSYASASNQPQHF; CDR3 length: 15; D gene: -; V gene: TRBV6-6; J gene: TRBJ1-5; clone size: -
CDR3 DNA: TGTGCCAGCAGAAGTATAGTGGGAAACACCATATATTTT; CDR3 protein: CASRSIVGNTIYF; CDR3 length: 13; D gene: -; V gene: TRBV28; J gene: TRBJ1-3; clone size: many
CDR3 DNA: TGTGCCAGCAGTCAGGGAGCCAATCAGCCCCAGCATTTT; CDR3 protein: CASSQGANQPQHF; CDR3 length: 13; D gene: -; V gene: TRBV2; J gene: TRBJ1-5; clone size: -
CDR3 DNA: TGTGCCAGCAGCGTAAAACAGGGGGTGTACACTGAAGCTTTCTTT; CDR3 protein: CASSVKQGVYTEAFF; CDR3 length: 15; D gene: TRBD1; V gene: TRBV7-9; J gene: TRBJ1-1; clone size: few
CDR3 DNA: TGCGCCAGCAGCCCTCAGGGTTCTCATGGCTACACCTTC; CDR3 protein: CASSPQGSHGYTF; CDR3 length: 13; D gene: -; V gene: TRBV5-1; J gene: TRBJ1-2; clone size: few
CDR3 DNA: TGTGCCAGCAGCTCAAGGTTCGCGGGCTCCCAGCATTTT; CDR3 protein: CASSSRFAGSQHF; CDR3 length: 13; D gene: -; V gene: TRBV5-6; J gene: TRBJ1-5; clone size: few